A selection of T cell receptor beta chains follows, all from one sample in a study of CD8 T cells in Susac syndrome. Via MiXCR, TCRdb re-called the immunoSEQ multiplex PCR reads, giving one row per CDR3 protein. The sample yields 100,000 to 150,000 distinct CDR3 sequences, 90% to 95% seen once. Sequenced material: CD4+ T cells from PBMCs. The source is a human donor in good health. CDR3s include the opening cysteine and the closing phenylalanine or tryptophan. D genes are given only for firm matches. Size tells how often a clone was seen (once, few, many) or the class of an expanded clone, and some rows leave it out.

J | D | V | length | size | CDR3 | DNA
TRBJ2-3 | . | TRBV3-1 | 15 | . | CASSQGPRRTDTQYF | TGTGCCAGCAGCCAAGGCCCCCGGAGAACAGATACGCAGTATTTT
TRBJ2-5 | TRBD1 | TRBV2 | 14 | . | CATRRGKVQETQYF | TGTGCCACCCGCAGGGGGAAGGTCCAAGAGACCCAGTACTTC
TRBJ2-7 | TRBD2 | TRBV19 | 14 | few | CASSVGLGTYEQYF | TGTGCCAGTAGTGTCGGACTAGGAACCTACGAGCAGTACTTC
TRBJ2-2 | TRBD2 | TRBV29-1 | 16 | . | CSAYAASGTNTGELFF | TGCAGCGCCTACGCGGCTAGCGGTACAAACACCGGGGAGCTGTTTTTT
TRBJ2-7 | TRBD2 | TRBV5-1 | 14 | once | CASSLGPSGGEQYF | TGCGCCAGCAGCTTGGGGCCATCGGGAGGCGAGCAGTACTTC
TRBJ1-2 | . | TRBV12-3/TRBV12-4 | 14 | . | CASSLGTASYGYTF | TGTGCCAGCAGTTTAGGAACAGCTTCCTATGGCTACACCTTC
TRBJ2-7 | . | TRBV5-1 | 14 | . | CASSWRGTSYEQYF | TGCGCCAGCAGCTGGAGGGGGACTTCCTACGAGCAGTACTTC
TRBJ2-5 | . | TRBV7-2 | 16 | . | CASSLGRRAPPETQYF | TGTGCCAGCAGCTTGGGTAGGCGGGCCCCCCCAGAGACCCAGTACTTC
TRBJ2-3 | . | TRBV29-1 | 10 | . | CSAISDTQYF | TGCAGCGCAATTAGTGATACGCAGTATTTT
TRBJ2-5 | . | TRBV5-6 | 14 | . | CASKLARVGETQYF | TGTGCCAGCAAATTGGCCAGGGTTGGAGAGACCCAGTACTTC
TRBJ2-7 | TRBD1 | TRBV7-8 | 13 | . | CASRSTGTYEQYF | TGTGCCAGCAGATCGACAGGGACCTACGAGCAGTACTTC
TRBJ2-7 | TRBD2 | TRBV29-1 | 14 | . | CSVIAGVRPNEQYF | TGCAGCGTCATAGCGGGAGTACGCCCCAACGAGCAGTACTTC
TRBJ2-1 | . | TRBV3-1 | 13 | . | CASSPSSNNEQFF | TGTGCCAGCAGCCCTTCTTCGAATAATGAGCAGTTCTTC
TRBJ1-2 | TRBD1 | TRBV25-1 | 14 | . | CASSSRTGLYGYTF | TGTGCCAGCTCCAGTAGGACAGGGCTCTATGGCTACACCTTC
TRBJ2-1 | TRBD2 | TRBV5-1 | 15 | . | CASSLLAGGYLEQFF | TGCGCCAGCAGCCTACTAGCGGGTGGATACCTTGAGCAGTTCTTC
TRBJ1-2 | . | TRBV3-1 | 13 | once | CASSVSPAYGYTF | TGTGCCAGCAGCGTAAGTCCTGCTTATGGCTACACCTTC
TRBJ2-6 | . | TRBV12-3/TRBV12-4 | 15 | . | CASSLRRAGANVLTF | TGTGCCAGCAGTTTACGGAGGGCTGGGGCCAACGTCCTGACTTTC
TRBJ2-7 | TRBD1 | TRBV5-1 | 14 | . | CASSRGQDHYEQYF | TGCGCCAGCAGCCGGGGACAGGACCACTACGAGCAGTACTTC
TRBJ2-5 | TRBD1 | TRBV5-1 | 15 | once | CASSLQGLTQETQYF | TGCGCCAGCAGCTTACAGGGGCTGACTCAAGAGACCCAGTACTTC
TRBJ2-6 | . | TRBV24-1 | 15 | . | CATGPQGSGANVLTF | TGTGCCACGGGGCCTCAGGGCTCTGGGGCCAACGTCCTGACTTTC
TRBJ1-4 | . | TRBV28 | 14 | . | CASRTGTTNEKLFF | TGTGCCAGCAGAACCGGGACAACGAATGAAAAACTGTTTTTT
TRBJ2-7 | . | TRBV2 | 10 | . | CAGANSEQYF | TGTGCCGGGGCGAATTCCGAGCAGTACTTC